This TCR beta chain appears in the sequencing data of a study of T cell responses to AZD1222 COVID-19 vaccine. Whole-study findings and limits: Dominant CD4 TCR responses targeted spike regions 160-218 and 743-854. After the peak T cell response, and only then, were repertoires sampled.

The CDR3 contains 13 residues. V lost 5 bases and J 6 bases, leaving 11 bases between the germline ends. Germline V gives CDR1 MDHEN, CDR2 SYDVKM. Worth noting for this clone: Its specificity is unknown.

Profiled with immunoSEQ multiplex PCR; TCRdb holds only in-frame clones, not every one. The repertoire includes approximately 64,000 clones, about 93% of them detected once, and approximately 6.3% sits in the top ten. This clonotype originated in an adult who received the MenACWY meningococcal vaccine as a control. V gene TRBV28 combines with J gene TRBJ1-5; D call uncertain. The starting material was peripheral blood, obtained 28 days after the second dose of the MenACWY control vaccine. This chain's CDR3 is CASSPLGTQPQHF. CDR3 nucleotide sequence: TGTGCCAGCAGTCCCCTGGGCACTCAGCCCCAGCATTTT. Full variable domain (remainder filled in from reference TRBV28 and TRBJ1-5): DVKVTQSSRYLVKRTGEKVFLECVQDMDHENMFWYRQDPGLGLRLIYFSYDVKMKEKGDIPEGYSVSREKKERFSLILESASTNQTSMYLCASSPLGTQPQHFGDGTRLSIL.